This T cell receptor (beta chain) is drawn from a study of T cells in Graves' hyperthyroidism and ophthalmopathy. Diagnosis relied on clinical symptoms, serum thyroxine and TRAb, thyroid ultrasound and orbital computed tomography. Overall study findings and caveats: Most thyroid clonotypes with frequency above 0.001 were detected in blood. Through a model of 13 V-J features, ophthalmopathy was separated from stable hyperthyroidism.

This clonotype was recorded many times. Its antigen is unidentified. There were TCR beta CDR3 regions amplified from RNA transcripts. The HTBI set primed first-round TCR CDR3 RT-PCR. TCRdb re-derived calls from the multiplex PCR reads in MiXCR, one entry per CDR3 protein. The table records some 740,000 distinct CDR3 sequences, roughly 15% of them present only once. The sample comprised blood. The sequence came from a woman aged 18-29 years with Graves' hyperthyroidism.

CDR3 nucleotides: TGCAGTGCTGGCAAGGGCTATGGCTACACCTTC. Residues: CSAGKGYGYTF. The chain has TRBV20-1 and TRBJ1-2, with D unresolved. The CDR3 runs to 11 residues. V was trimmed by 5 bases and J by 4 bases, leaving 8 bases between them. Germline CDR1 DFQATT, CDR2 SNEGSKA (reference sequence).